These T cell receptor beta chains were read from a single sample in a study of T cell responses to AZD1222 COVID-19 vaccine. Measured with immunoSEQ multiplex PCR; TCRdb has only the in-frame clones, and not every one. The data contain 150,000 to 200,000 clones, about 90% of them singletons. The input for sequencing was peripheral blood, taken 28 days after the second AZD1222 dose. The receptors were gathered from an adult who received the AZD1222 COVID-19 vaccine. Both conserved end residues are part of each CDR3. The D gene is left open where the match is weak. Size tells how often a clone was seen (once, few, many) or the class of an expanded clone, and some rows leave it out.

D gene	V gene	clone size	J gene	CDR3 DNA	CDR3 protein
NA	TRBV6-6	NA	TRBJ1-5	TGTGCCAGCAGCCCCCCCACCCCTCAGCCCCAGCATTTT	CASSPPTPQPQHF
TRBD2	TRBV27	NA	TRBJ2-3	TGTGCCAGCAGTCGACCCGGGACTACCACAGATACGCAGTATTTT	CASSRPGTTTDTQYF
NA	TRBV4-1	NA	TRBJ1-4	TGCGCCAGCAGCCAAGTAGGCACAGGGACTGAAAAACTGTTTTTT	CASSQVGTGTEKLFF
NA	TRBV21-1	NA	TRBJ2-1	TGTGCCAGCAGCAAAGGGGACAGGGGGCTTGAGCAGTTCTTC	CASSKGDRGLEQFF
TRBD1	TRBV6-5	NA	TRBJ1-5	TGTGCCAGCAGCCCGGACAGGCTCAATCAGCCCCAGCATTTT	CASSPDRLNQPQHF
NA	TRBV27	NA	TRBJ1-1	TGTGCCAGCAGTTTCGGACGGCGCACTGAAGCTTTCTTT	CASSFGRRTEAFF
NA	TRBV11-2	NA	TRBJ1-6	TGTGCCAGCAGCCGCCGGCTGGGGGTCGATTCACCCCTCCACTTT	CASSRRLGVDSPLHF
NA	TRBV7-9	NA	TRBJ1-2	TGTGCCAGCAGCTTAGGGACAGCCTTTGGTGGCTACACCTTC	CASSLGTAFGGYTF
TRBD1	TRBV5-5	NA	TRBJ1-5	TGTGCCAGCAGCCCCCGGACAGGGGGTGGTCAGCCCCAGCATTTT	CASSPRTGGGQPQHF
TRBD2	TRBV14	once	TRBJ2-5	TGTGCCAGCAGCCCCGGCCCAGCGGGGAAGACCCAGTACTTC	CASSPGPAGKTQYF
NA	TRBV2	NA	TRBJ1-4	TGTGCCAGCAGGGACGGAGGGAGAGAAAAACTGTTTTTT	CASRDGGREKLFF
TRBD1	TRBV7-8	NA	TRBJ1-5	TGTGCCAGCAGCTCCGGACAGGGGGCCAAGGGGGCCCTTTGGCCCCAGCATTTT	CASSSGQGAKGALWPQHF
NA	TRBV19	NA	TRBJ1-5	TGTGCCAGTAGGGCGGGATCCCCAGGCGATTATAGCAATCAGCCCCAGCATTTT	CASRAGSPGDYSNQPQHF
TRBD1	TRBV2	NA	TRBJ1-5	TGTGCCAGCAGTGAAGGGGACAGGAGGAACAATCAGCCCCAGCATTTT	CASSEGDRRNNQPQHF
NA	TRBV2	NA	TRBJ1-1	TGTGCCAGCACCCCGGTTGGGATGGGTGAAGCTTTCTTT	CASTPVGMGEAFF
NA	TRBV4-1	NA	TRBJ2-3	TGCGCCAGCAGCCAAGATCGTAGTCTTGACACAGATACGCAGTATTTT	CASSQDRSLDTDTQYF
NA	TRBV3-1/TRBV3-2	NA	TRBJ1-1	TGTGCCAGCAGCCCGATTTCAGGGGTCAGCACTGAAGCTTTCTTT	CASSPISGVSTEAFF
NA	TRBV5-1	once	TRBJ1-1	TGCGCCAGCAGCTTCAGGGCCTCGAACACTGAAGCTTTCTTT	CASSFRASNTEAFF
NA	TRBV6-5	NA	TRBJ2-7	TGTGCCAGCAGCAAGGCACCTCAGGGATACGAGCAGTACTTC	CASSKAPQGYEQYF
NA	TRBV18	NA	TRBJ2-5	TGTGCCAGCCGGACGGGGTGGGGAGAGACCCAGTACTTC	CASRTGWGETQYF
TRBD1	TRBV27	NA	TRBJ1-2	TGTGCCAGCAGTTTTGAGCCGCAGGGGGTTGATGGCTACACCTTC	CASSFEPQGVDGYTF
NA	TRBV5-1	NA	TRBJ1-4	TGCGCCAGCAGCCCATACGCGGGAACTAATGAAAAACTGTTTTTT	CASSPYAGTNEKLFF
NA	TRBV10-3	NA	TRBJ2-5	TGTGCCATCAGTGAGGAGGGCCAAGAGACCCAGTACTTC	CAISEEGQETQYF
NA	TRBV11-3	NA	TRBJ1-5	TGTGCCAGCAGCCCTAGGCGCAGGGCAAGAGGCAATCAGCCCCAGCATTTT	CASSPRRRARGNQPQHF
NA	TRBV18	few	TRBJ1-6	TGTGCCAGCTCACCTTCCGGGTATAATTCACCCCTCCACTTT	CASSPSGYNSPLHF
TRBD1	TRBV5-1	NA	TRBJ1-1	TGCGCCAGCAGTTGGAAGGACAGGAACGAAGCTTTCTTT	CASSWKDRNEAFF
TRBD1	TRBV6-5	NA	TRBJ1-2	TGTGCCAGCAGCCAGGGACAGGAGATCTATGGCTACACCTTC	CASSQGQEIYGYTF
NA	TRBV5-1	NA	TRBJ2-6	TGCGCCAGCAGCTTGGGTGCGAGTGCTGGGGCCAACGTCCTGACTTTC	CASSLGASAGANVLTF
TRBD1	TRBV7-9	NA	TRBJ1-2	TGTGCCAGCAGCCTACAGGGGAGGTTGAGCTATGGCTACACCTTC	CASSLQGRLSYGYTF
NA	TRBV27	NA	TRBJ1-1	TGTGCCAGCAGTTTATCAGGGGCTCCTGAAGCTTTCTTT	CASSLSGAPEAFF
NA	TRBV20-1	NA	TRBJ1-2	TGCAGTGCTAGTCCCAATACTTTCACCTTAACAGGCGACTACAACTATGGCTACACCTTC	CSASPNTFTLTGDYNYGYTF
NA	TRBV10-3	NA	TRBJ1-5	TGTGCCATCAGTCCGGACCATAGCAATCAGCCCCAGCATTTT	CAISPDHSNQPQHF
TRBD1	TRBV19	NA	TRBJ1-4	TGTGCCAGTGGCAGGGGGACAGGTCGTTTGAGTGGTGAAAAACTGTTTTTT	CASGRGTGRLSGEKLFF
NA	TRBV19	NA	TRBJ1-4	TGTGCCAGAAACAGGGATGTTGCTGAAAAACTGTTTTTT	CARNRDVAEKLFF
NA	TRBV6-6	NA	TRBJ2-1	TGTGCCAGCAGCCAAACGTACAATGAGCAGTTCTTC	CASSQTYNEQFF
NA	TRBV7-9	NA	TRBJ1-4	TGTGCCAGCAGCTTTGGAGATTCTAATGAAAAACTGTTTTTT	CASSFGDSNEKLFF
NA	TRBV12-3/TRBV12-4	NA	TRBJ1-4	TGTGCCAGCAGTCCGACTAATGAAAAACTGTTTTTT	CASSPTNEKLFF
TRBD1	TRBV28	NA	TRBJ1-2	TGTGCCAGCAGGGAAGGACAGGGGGCTCATCGCTACACCTTC	CASREGQGAHRYTF
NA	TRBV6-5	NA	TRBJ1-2	TGTGCCAGCAAGGCAGAAGACTATGGCTACACCTTC	CASKAEDYGYTF
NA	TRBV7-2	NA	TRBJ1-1	TGTGCCAGCGGAGGGGCTAACACTGAAGCTTTCTTT	CASGGANTEAFF
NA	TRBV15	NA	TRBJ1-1	TGTGCCACCAGCAGAGAGGAGGGCCAGGGGTTCGCTTTCTTT	CATSREEGQGFAFF
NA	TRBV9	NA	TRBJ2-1	TGTGCCAGCAGCTCCATGGACGGAAGAGTAGGCGGTGAGCAGTTCTTC	CASSSMDGRVGGEQFF
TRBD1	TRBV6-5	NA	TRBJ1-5	TGTGCCAGCAGGGACAGGGGGCAGGTTCAGCCCCAGCATTTT	CASRDRGQVQPQHF
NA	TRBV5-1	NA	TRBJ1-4	TGCGCCAGCAGCCTGGGGGCTGTTCTTAATGAAAAACTGTTTTTT	CASSLGAVLNEKLFF
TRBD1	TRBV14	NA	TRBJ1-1	TGTGCCAGCACCCCACAGGGGACCTGGAACACTGAAGCTTTCTTT	CASTPQGTWNTEAFF
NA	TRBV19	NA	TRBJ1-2	TGTGCCAGTAGTATAGAGACAGGCTTATATGGCTACACCTTC	CASSIETGLYGYTF
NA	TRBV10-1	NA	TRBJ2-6	TGCGCCAGCAGTGAGTCAGGGCCAGCGCCAAGCTCTGGGGCCAACGTCCTGACTTTC	CASSESGPAPSSGANVLTF
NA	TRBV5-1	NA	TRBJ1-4	TGCGCCAGCAGCAACGGACAGTCAACTAATGAAAAACTGTTTTTT	CASSNGQSTNEKLFF
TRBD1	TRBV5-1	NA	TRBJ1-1	TGCGCCAGCAGCTTGGCCTTGACAGGGCGGGTTACTGAAGCTTTCTTT	CASSLALTGRVTEAFF
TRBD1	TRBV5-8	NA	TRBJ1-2	TGTGCCAGCAAAGGTTTATGGGGACAGGGGGCGCGTGGCTATGGCTACACCTTC	CASKGLWGQGARGYGYTF
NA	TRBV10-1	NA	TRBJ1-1	TGCGCCAGCAGTGAGTCCGCAGGCGGCACTGAAGCTTTCTTT	CASSESAGGTEAFF
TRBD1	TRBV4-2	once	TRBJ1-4	TGTGCCAGCAGCCAAGTACCCAGGGGGCGAACTAATGAAAAACTGTTTTTT	CASSQVPRGRTNEKLFF